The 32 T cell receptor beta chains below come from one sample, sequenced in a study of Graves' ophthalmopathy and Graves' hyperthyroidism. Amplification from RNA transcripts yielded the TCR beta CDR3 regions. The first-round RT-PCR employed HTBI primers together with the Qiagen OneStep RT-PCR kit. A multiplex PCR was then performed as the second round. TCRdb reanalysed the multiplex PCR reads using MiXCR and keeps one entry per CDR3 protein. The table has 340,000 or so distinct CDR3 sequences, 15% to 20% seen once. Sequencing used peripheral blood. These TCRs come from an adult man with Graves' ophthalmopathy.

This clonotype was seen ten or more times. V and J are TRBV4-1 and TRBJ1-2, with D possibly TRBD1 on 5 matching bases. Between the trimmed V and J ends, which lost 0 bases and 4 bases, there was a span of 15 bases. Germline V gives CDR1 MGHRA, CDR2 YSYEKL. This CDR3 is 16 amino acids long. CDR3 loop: CASSQEPGFTSYGYTF. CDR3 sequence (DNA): TGCGCCAGCAGCCAAGAGCCAGGGTTCACCAGCTATGGCTACACCTTC.

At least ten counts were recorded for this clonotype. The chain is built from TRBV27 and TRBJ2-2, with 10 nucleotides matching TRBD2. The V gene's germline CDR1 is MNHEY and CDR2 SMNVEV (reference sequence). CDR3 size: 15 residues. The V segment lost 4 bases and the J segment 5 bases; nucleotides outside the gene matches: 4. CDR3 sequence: CASSSAGGPTGELFF. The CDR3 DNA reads TGTGCCAGCAGTTCAGCGGGAGGGCCGACCGGGGAGCTGTTTTTT.

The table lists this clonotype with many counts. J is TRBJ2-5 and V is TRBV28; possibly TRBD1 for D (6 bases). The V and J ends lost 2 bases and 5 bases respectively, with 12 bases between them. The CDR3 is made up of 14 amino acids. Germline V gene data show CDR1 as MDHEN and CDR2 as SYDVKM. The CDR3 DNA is TGTGCCAGCAGTTTACTCCTCCAGGGGGAGACCCAGTACTTC. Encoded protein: CASSLLLQGETQYF.

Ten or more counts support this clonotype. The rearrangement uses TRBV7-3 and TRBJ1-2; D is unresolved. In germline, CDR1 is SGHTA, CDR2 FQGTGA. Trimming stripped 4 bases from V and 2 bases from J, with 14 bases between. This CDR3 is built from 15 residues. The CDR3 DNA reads TGTGCCAGCAGCTCCCTGACACCAGAAAACTATGGCTACACCTTC. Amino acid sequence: CASSSLTPENYGYTF.

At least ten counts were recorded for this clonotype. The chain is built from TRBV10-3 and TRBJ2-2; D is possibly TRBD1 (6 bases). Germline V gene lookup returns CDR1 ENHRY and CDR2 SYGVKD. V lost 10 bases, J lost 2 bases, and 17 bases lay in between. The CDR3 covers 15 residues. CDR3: CATAWTAGNTGELFF. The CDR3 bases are TGTGCCACCGCGTGGACAGCCGGAAACACCGGGGAGCTGTTTTTT.

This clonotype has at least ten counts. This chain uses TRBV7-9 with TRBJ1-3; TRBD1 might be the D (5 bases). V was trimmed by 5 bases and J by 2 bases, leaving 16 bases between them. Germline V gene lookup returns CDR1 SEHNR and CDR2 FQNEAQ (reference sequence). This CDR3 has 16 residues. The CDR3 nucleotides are TGTGCCAGCAGCGCGGGACGGAGTATCACTGGAAACACCATATATTTT. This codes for CASSAGRSITGNTIYF.

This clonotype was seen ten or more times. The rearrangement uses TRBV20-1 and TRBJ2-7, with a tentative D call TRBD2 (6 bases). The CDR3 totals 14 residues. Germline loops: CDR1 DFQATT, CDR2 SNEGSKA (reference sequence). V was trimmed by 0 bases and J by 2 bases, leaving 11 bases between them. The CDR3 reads CSAREVAGPYEQYF. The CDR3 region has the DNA TGCAGTGCTAGAGAGGTCGCGGGACCCTACGAGCAGTACTTC.

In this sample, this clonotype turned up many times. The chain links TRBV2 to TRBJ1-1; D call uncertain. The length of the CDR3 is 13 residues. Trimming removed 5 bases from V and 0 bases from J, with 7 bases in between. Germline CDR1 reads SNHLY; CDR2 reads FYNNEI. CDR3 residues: CASSRLMNTEAFF. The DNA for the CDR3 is TGTGCCAGCAGTCGGCTTATGAACACTGAAGCTTTCTTT.

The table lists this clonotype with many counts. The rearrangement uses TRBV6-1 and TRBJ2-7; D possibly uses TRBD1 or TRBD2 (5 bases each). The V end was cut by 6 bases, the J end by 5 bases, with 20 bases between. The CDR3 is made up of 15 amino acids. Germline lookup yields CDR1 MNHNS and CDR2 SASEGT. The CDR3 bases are TGTGCCAGCAGGGCCGGGTGGGGGACGCCCGACGAGCAGTACTTC. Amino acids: CASRAGWGTPDEQYF.

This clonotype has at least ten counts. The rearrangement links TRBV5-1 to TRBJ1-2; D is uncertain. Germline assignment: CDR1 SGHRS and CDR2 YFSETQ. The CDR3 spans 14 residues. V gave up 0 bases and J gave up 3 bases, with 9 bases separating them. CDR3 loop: CASSLGEVDYGYTF. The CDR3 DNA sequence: TGCGCCAGCAGCTTGGGGGAAGTTGACTATGGCTACACCTTC.

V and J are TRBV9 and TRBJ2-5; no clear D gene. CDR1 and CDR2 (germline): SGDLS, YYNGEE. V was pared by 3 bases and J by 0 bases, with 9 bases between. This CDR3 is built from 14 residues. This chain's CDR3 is CASSAWSNQETQYF. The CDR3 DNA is TGTGCCAGCAGCGCCTGGAGTAACCAAGAGACCCAGTACTTC.

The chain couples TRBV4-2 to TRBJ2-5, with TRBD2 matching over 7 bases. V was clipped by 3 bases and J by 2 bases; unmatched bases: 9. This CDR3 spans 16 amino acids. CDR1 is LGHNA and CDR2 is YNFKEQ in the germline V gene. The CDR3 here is CASSQEDSGQQETQYF. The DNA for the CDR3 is TGTGCCAGCAGCCAGGAGGATAGCGGGCAACAAGAGACCCAGTACTTC.

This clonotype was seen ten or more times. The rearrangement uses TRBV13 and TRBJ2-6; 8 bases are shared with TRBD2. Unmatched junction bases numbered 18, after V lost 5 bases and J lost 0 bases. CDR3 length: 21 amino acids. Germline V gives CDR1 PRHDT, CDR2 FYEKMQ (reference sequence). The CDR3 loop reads CASSPHARSSGGPSGANVLTF. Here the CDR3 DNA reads TGTGCCAGCAGCCCCCACGCTAGGTCGAGCGGGGGTCCCTCTGGGGCCAACGTCCTGACTTTC.

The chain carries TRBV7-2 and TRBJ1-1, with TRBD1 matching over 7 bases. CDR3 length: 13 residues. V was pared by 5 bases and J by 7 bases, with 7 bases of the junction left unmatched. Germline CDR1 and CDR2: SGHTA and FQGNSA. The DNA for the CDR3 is TGTGCCAGCAGCGGACAGGCGGAAATTGAAGCTTTCTTT. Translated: CASSGQAEIEAFF.

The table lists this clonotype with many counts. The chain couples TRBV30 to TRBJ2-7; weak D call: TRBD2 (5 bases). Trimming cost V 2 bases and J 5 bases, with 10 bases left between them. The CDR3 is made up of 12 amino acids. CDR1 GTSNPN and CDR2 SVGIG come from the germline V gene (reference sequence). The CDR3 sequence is CAWSFLGDEQYF. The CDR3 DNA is TGTGCCTGGAGTTTTCTCGGGGACGAGCAGTACTTC.

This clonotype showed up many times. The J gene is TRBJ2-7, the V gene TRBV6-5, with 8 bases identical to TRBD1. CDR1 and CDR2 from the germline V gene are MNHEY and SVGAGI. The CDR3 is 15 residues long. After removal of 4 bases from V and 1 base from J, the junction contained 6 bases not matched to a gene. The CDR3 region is CASSSRTGKSYEQYF. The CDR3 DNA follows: TGTGCCAGCAGTTCAAGGACAGGGAAGTCCTACGAGCAGTACTTC.

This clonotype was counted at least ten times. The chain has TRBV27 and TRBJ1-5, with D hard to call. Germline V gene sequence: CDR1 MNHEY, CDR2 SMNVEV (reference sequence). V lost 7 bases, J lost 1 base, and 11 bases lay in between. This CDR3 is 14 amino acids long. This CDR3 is CASTFLTSNQPQHF. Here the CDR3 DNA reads TGTGCCAGCACCTTCCTCACGAGCAATCAGCCCCAGCATTTT.

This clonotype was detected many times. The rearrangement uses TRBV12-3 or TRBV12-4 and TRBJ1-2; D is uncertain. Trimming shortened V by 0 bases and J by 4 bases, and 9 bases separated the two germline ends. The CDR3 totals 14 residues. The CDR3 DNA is TGTGCCAGCAGTTTAGCGCGGCGACTCTATGGCTACACCTTC. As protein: CASSLARRLYGYTF.

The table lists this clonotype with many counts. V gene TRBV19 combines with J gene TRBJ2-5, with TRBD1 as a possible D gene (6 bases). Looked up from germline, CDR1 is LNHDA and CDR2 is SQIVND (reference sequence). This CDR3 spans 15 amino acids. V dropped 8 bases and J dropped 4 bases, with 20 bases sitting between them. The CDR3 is CASQDTGSYGETQYF. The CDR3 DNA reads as TGTGCCAGTCAAGATACAGGGAGTTATGGAGAGACCCAGTACTTC.

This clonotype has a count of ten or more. The CDR3 DNA reads TGTGCCAGCTTGGGCGGGGCGCCCCGATCGACTAACTATGGCTACACCTTC. Translating it yields CASLGGAPRSTNYGYTF. This chain joins TRBV6-4 and TRBJ1-2; D possibly corresponds to TRBD1 (5 bases). V was shortened by 8 bases and J by 0 bases, with 22 bases between the two germline ends. The germline gives CDR1 MRHNA, CDR2 SNTAGT. The CDR3 extends over 17 amino acids.

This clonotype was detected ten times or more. The CDR3 spells CASSRGASYEQYF. The CDR3 nucleotides read TGTGCCAGCAGTCGCGGGGCCTCCTACGAGCAGTACTTC. The chain links TRBV6-2 or TRBV6-3 to TRBJ2-7; the D gene is possibly TRBD2 (6 bases). Germline V CDR1 and CDR2: MNHEY, SVGEGT. There are 13 residues in the CDR3. The V gene lost 5 bases and the J gene lost 0 bases, with 8 bases spanning the gap.

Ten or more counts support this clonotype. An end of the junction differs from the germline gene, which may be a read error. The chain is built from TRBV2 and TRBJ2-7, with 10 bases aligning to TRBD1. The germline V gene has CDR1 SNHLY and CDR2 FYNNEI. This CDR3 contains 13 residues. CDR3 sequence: CASSELRDRGIRF. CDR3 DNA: TGTGCCAGCAGTGAGCTTCGGGACAGGGGAATCCGGTTC.

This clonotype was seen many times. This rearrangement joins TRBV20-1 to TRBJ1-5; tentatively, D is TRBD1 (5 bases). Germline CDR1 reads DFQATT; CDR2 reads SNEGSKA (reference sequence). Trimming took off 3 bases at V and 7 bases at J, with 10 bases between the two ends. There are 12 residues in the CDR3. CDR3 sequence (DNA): TGCAGTGCTAGTATTGGGGACCAGCCCCAGCATTTT. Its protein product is CSASIGDQPQHF.

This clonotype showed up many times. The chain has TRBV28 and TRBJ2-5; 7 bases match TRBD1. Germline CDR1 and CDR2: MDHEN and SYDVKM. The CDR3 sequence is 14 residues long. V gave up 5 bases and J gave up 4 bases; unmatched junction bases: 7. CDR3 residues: CASSDRQGTETQYF. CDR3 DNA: TGTGCCAGCAGTGACAGACAGGGAACAGAGACCCAGTACTTC.

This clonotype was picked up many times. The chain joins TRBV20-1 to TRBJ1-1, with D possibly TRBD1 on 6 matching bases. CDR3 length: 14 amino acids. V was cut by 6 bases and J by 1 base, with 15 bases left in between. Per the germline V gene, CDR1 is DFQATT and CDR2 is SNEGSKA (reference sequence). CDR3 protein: CSARTGGGNTEAFF. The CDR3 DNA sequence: TGCAGTGCGCGGACTGGAGGGGGGAACACTGAAGCTTTCTTT.

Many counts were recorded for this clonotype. Here the CDR3 DNA reads TGTGCCAGTAGGCGTATCAGGGCGAACTATGGCTACACCTTC. Protein sequence: CASRRIRANYGYTF. V usage is TRBV19 and J usage is TRBJ1-2; the D gene is possibly TRBD1 (5 bases). With 6 bases removed from V and 2 bases from J, the gap between germline ends came to 13 bases. The CDR3 totals 14 residues. The germline CDR1 and CDR2 sequences are LNHDA and SQIVND (reference sequence).

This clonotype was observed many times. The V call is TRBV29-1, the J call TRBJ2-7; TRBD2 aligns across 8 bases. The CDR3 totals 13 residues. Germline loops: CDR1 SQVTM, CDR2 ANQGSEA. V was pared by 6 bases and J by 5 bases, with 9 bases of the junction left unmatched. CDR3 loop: CSVRDGGAHEQYF. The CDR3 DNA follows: TGCAGCGTCCGGGACGGGGGGGCCCACGAGCAGTACTTC.

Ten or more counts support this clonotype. For the CDR3, the DNA is TGTGCCAGCAGCCCAGCCCCGGGACGGGGAAACATTCAGTACTTC. This sequence encodes CASSPAPGRGNIQYF. J is TRBJ2-4 and V is TRBV7-4; perhaps D is TRBD1 or TRBD2 (5 bases each). Germline V lookup: CDR1 SGHVT, CDR2 SQSDAQ. Trimming shortened V by 5 bases and J by 6 bases, and 17 bases separated the two germline ends. The CDR3 covers 15 residues.

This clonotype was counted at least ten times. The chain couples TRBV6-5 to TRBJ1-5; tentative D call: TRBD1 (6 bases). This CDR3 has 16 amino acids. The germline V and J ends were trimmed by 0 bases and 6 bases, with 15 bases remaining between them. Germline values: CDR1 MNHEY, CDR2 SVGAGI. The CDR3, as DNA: TGTGCCAGCAGTTACTCGAGCCCCAGGGGAGGTCAGCCCCAGCATTTT. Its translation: CASSYSSPRGGQPQHF.

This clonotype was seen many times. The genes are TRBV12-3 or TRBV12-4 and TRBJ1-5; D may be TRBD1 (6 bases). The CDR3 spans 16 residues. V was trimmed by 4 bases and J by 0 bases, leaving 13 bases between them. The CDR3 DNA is TGTGCCAGCAGTTCCAATCACAGGGCTAGCAATCAGCCCCAGCATTTT. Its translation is CASSSNHRASNQPQHF.

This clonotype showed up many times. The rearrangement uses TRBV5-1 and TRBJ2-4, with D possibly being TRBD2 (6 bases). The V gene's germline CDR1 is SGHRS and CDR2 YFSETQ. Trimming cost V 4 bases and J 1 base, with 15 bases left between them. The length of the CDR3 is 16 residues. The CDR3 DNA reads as TGCGCCAGCAGCCTGGGACTCCAGTCGGCCAAAAACATTCAGTACTTC. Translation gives CASSLGLQSAKNIQYF.

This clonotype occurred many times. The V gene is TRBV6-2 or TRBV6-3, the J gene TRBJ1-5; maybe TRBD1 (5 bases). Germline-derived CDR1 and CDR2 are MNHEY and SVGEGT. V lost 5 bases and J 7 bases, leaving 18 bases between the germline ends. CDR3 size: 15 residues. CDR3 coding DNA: TGTGCCAGCAGTCATTACGGGACCGTCCGGCAGCCCCAGCATTTT. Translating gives CASSHYGTVRQPQHF.